Listed below are T cell receptor beta chains from one sample, sequenced in a study of blood T cell repertoires in COVID-19. Measured with immunoSEQ multiplex PCR; TCRdb has only the in-frame clones, and not every one. The table lists roughly 140,000 clones, roughly 79% of them singletons. Sequencing used peripheral blood. The receptors were sampled from a human donor with acute or convalescent COVID-19. The donor label of this sample is uncertain. Each CDR3 is given with its conserved first and last residue. A D gene is named only where the DNA matches it firmly. Only part of the rows carry a size: once, few, many, or a class if the clone is expanded.

D gene: TRBD2; V gene: TRBV29-1; J gene: TRBJ2-3; clone size: .; CDR3 DNA: TGCAGCGTTGAACCGAGCGGGGGATCAGATACGCAGTATTTT; CDR3 protein: CSVEPSGGSDTQYF
D gene: .; V gene: TRBV15; J gene: TRBJ2-5; clone size: .; CDR3 DNA: TGTGCCACCAGCAGACTCGACCGGGGGGCGAGGGAGACCCAGTACTTC; CDR3 protein: CATSRLDRGARETQYF
D gene: .; V gene: TRBV9; J gene: TRBJ2-7; clone size: .; CDR3 DNA: TGTGCCAGCAGCACTAACCTGGGGGGCGAGCAGTACTTC; CDR3 protein: CASSTNLGGEQYF
D gene: .; V gene: TRBV18; J gene: TRBJ1-2; clone size: .; CDR3 DNA: TGTGCCAGCTCACCGAATTGGGAGGCAAACTATGGCTACACCTTC; CDR3 protein: CASSPNWEANYGYTF
D gene: .; V gene: TRBV5-1; J gene: TRBJ2-2; clone size: .; CDR3 DNA: TGCGCCAGCAGCTTGCAGGCGACAGTTTCGCCCGACGGGGAGCTGTTTTTT; CDR3 protein: CASSLQATVSPDGELFF
D gene: .; V gene: TRBV18; J gene: TRBJ1-1; clone size: .; CDR3 DNA: TGTGCCAGCTCACCGGTAGACTCGAACACTGAAGCTTTCTTT; CDR3 protein: CASSPVDSNTEAFF
D gene: TRBD1; V gene: TRBV7-2; J gene: TRBJ1-2; clone size: .; CDR3 DNA: TGTGCCAGCAGCTTACACCGACAGGGGGCAAGAGGCTACACCTTC; CDR3 protein: CASSLHRQGARGYTF
D gene: .; V gene: TRBV5-1; J gene: TRBJ1-2; clone size: .; CDR3 DNA: TGCGCCAGCAGCTTGAAACAGAACTATGGCTACACCTTC; CDR3 protein: CASSLKQNYGYTF
D gene: TRBD1; V gene: TRBV13; J gene: TRBJ1-1; clone size: .; CDR3 DNA: TGTGCCAGCAGCCCGACAGGGGGCCCTGAAGCTTTCTTT; CDR3 protein: CASSPTGGPEAFF
D gene: .; V gene: TRBV19; J gene: TRBJ1-5; clone size: few; CDR3 DNA: TGTGCCAGTAGTAGGGCCCCGCAGGGCAGGCTCAATCAGCCCCAGCATTTT; CDR3 protein: CASSRAPQGRLNQPQHF
D gene: .; V gene: TRBV21-1; J gene: TRBJ1-1; clone size: .; CDR3 DNA: TGTGCCAGCAGCGTAAACGGGGGAGGGGAAGCAGACACTGAAGCTTTCTTT; CDR3 protein: CASSVNGGGEADTEAFF
D gene: TRBD1; V gene: TRBV6-1; J gene: TRBJ1-2; clone size: .; CDR3 DNA: TGTGCCAGCAGTGAACCTCGTCCCGGGACAGGGAACTATGGCTACACCTTC; CDR3 protein: CASSEPRPGTGNYGYTF
D gene: .; V gene: TRBV27; J gene: TRBJ1-5; clone size: .; CDR3 DNA: TGTGCCAGCTCCAGAGGAGGCAATCAGCCCCAGCATTTT; CDR3 protein: CASSRGGNQPQHF
D gene: TRBD2; V gene: TRBV9; J gene: TRBJ2-3; clone size: .; CDR3 DNA: TGTGCCAGCAGCGTGAGCGCTAGCGGGGGAGTGGTCACGCAGTATTTT; CDR3 protein: CASSVSASGGVVTQYF
D gene: TRBD1; V gene: TRBV7-9; J gene: TRBJ2-7; clone size: .; CDR3 DNA: TGTGCCAGCAGCCCGAAGGACAGGGGGCACGAGCAGTACTTC; CDR3 protein: CASSPKDRGHEQYF
D gene: .; V gene: TRBV7-3; J gene: TRBJ2-3; clone size: .; CDR3 DNA: TGTGCCAGCAGCCCGGACTTCGGTGGCACAGATACGCAGTATTTT; CDR3 protein: CASSPDFGGTDTQYF